This T cell receptor (beta chain) was profiled in a study of T cell changes during pregnancy in multiple sclerosis. Generated by immunoSEQ multiplex PCR, the TCRdb table keeps only in-frame clones and is missing some. This table holds tens of thousands of clones, approximately 92% found once. The CDR3 sequence is 17 residues long. The genes are TRBV1 and TRBJ1-4; the table's D call of TRBD1 was not tested on the DNA. TRBV1 is labeled a pseudogene. This receptor was obtained from a female donor in good health, enrolled as a control in a pregnancy study. The sequencing used peripheral blood, collected in the third trimester of pregnancy. In nucleotides, the CDR3 is TGCACCAGCAAACCTATTTGGACAGATGCAACTAATGAAAAACTGTTTTTT. Residues: CTSKPIWTDATNEKLFF.